This T cell receptor beta chain was obtained from a study of T-cell memory formation after mild COVID-19 (dated by TCRdb to the early 2020s). Background for the entire study: TCR sequence clusters from the two donors were largely donor specific. In a couple of donors, T-cell clones that expanded and contracted after mild COVID-19 were followed by sequencing TCRalpha and TCRbeta repertoires longitudinally. The cohort comprised two young, previously healthy adult volunteers, one female and one male.

This sample was sequenced with an Illumina NovaSeq 6000. Using 5'RACE with constant-segment primers, TCRalpha and TCRbeta cDNA libraries were constructed, with sample barcodes and unique molecular identifiers added in the process. Trizol reagent was used to extract RNA from every sample. The libraries were amplified in two PCR steps, and the second step added a second sample barcode and Illumina TruSeq adapters. Libraries were sequenced on an Illumina NovaSeq with 2 x 150 bp paired-end reads. As for the original processing: With migec v1.2.7, reads were demultiplexed and then collapsed into UMI-guided consensus sequences. Using mixcr v2.1.11, the UMI consensuses were aligned to TRA and TRB V and J templates and assembled into clonotypes. Clonotypes were classified as expanded or contracted when called significant by both edgeR and NoisET, with noise models trained on biological replicates. For edgeR calls, the cutoffs were a false discovery rate-adjusted p below 0.01 and a log2 fold-change threshold of 1. PCA with hierarchical clustering of max-normalized trajectories of the 1000 most abundant clonotypes was used as exploratory dynamics analysis. Separately sequenced CD4+ and CD8+ repertoires were used to assign the CD4 or CD8 phenotype of responding clones. Clones were called with MiXCR by TCRdb after fastp trimmed the public reads at Q25, and only in-frame beta chains were retained. One record per CDR3 amino acid sequence lists the most common genes and DNA. TCRdb, not the authors, supplied the V and J calls. For this sample the table gives around 210,000 distinct CDR3 sequences, of which about 9.2% were detected only once. Of the sample, roughly 4% falls within the top ten clones.

Points the paper makes about the study in general: Contracting CD4+ clones were found mainly in CM and EM memory subsets, while CD8+ clones were enriched in EMRA. The second-wave clones that peaked on day 37 were not confirmed to be SARS-CoV-2 specific. Balanced CD4/CD8 phenotypes were observed for clones contracting from day 15 to 85, whereas a bias towards CD4+ was observed for a second wave of clones expanding from day 15 to 37. Some responding clones were detected in pre-infection memory, suggesting pre-existing cross-reactive memory T cells joined the SARS-CoV-2 response. Only a couple of mild cases were covered by the study, and larger cohorts that include severe cases with pre-infection samples were considered necessary.

Trimming leaves V shorter by 0 bases and J shorter by 2 bases, with the junction holding 10 bases beyond the gene matches. From a lookup of the germline V gene, CDR1 and CDR2 are SGHVS and FNYEAQ. The CDR3 goes from the cysteine to the phenylalanine over 18 residues. Only the CDR3 DNA is retained, 54 bases long and in frame from the first base. This clonotype was picked up a small number of times. The antigen it binds to is not known. Base-call qualities are not available, and no considerably larger clone is one nucleotide away. Ficoll-Paque density gradient centrifugation was the method used to isolate PBMCs.

The clonotype originates from a man aged 18 to 35 who had mild COVID-19 (a few samples of this study predate the infection). The sample titles of this study are shuffled in the database, so cell type and time point are left out; the donor was told from shared clones. The specimen was PBMCs or a T cell subset sorted from them (not recorded which). The chain uses TRBV7-6 and TRBJ2-3; 8 bases in the middle match TRBD2. Here the CDR3 is given as CASSLASPSGSFTDTQYF. The nucleotide sequence is TGTGCCAGCAGCTTAGCTTCGCCTAGCGGGTCTTTCACAGATACGCAGTATTTT.